The rows below give T cell receptor beta chains drawn from one sample of a study of cytomegalovirus exposure and HLA in healthy donors. The protocol was immunoSEQ multiplex PCR, while the TCRdb copy is restricted to in-frame clones and leaves out a portion. The profile covers 100,000 to 150,000 clones, with 78% appearing a single time and 9.5% to 13% taken by the ten largest. The sequencing input was PBMCs. These receptor sequences come from a man aged 30 to 39 in good health and CMV-seropositive. CDR3s include the opening cysteine and the closing phenylalanine or tryptophan. Fields, in order: CDR3 length, clone size, V gene, D gene, J gene, CDR3 DNA, CDR3 protein. D genes are given only for firm matches. Clone size is not always given. Where it is, it says once, few, many or a class for expanded clones.

cdr3_length: 14
clone_size: -
v_call: TRBV2
d_call: -
j_call: TRBJ2-7
cdr3_nt: TGTGCCAGCAGTGAAGGACGCGGAAACTACGAGCAGTACTTC
cdr3_aa: CASSEGRGNYEQYF

cdr3_length: 13
clone_size: -
v_call: TRBV29-1
d_call: TRBD2
j_call: TRBJ2-5
cdr3_nt: TGCAGCGTCCGCGGGGGGGGGAGGGAGACCCAGTACTTC
cdr3_aa: CSVRGGGRETQYF

cdr3_length: 15
clone_size: -
v_call: TRBV4-1
d_call: TRBD1
j_call: TRBJ1-2
cdr3_nt: TGCGCCAGCAGCCAAGGGGGGACTCGACAGGGGGGCTACACCTTC
cdr3_aa: CASSQGGTRQGGYTF

cdr3_length: 16
clone_size: once
v_call: TRBV5-3
d_call: -
j_call: TRBJ2-7
cdr3_nt: TGTGCCAGAAGCGAAAGACAGGATAGCGACCGCTACGAGCAGTACTTC
cdr3_aa: CARSERQDSDRYEQYF

cdr3_length: 15
clone_size: -
v_call: TRBV7-9
d_call: -
j_call: TRBJ2-5
cdr3_nt: TGTGCCAGCAGCTTAGCCGGGGGTACCTGGGAGACCCAGTACTTC
cdr3_aa: CASSLAGGTWETQYF

cdr3_length: 14
clone_size: few
v_call: TRBV25-1
d_call: -
j_call: TRBJ1-4
cdr3_nt: TGTGCCAGCAGTGAATCCAGCGGGAAAGAAAAACTGTTTTTT
cdr3_aa: CASSESSGKEKLFF

cdr3_length: 15
clone_size: -
v_call: TRBV27
d_call: -
j_call: TRBJ2-7
cdr3_nt: TGTGCCAGCAGTCCCAAGAGTAGCGGCTCTCACGAGCAGTACTTC
cdr3_aa: CASSPKSSGSHEQYF

cdr3_length: 16
clone_size: -
v_call: TRBV5-1
d_call: TRBD2
j_call: TRBJ2-7
cdr3_nt: TGCGCCAGCAGCCCCGGAGTACTAGCGGCTGCCTACGAGCAGTACTTC
cdr3_aa: CASSPGVLAAAYEQYF

cdr3_length: 14
clone_size: -
v_call: TRBV6-1
d_call: TRBD2
j_call: TRBJ2-1
cdr3_nt: TGTGCCAGCAGTGACTGGCGGGAGGTGGATGAGCAGTTCTTC
cdr3_aa: CASSDWREVDEQFF

cdr3_length: 16
clone_size: once
v_call: TRBV5-5
d_call: -
j_call: TRBJ2-7
cdr3_nt: TGTGCCAGCAGCTTGACGGAGGTCCGAATCGGGGACGAGCAGTACTTC
cdr3_aa: CASSLTEVRIGDEQYF

cdr3_length: 18
clone_size: -
v_call: TRBV4-1
d_call: -
j_call: TRBJ2-7
cdr3_nt: TGCGCCAGCAGCCAAGTATCCGGCATGCTAGCAGTTACCTACGAGCAGTACTTC
cdr3_aa: CASSQVSGMLAVTYEQYF

cdr3_length: 15
clone_size: -
v_call: TRBV7-2
d_call: -
j_call: TRBJ1-5
cdr3_nt: TGTGCCAGCAGCTTACGGCAGGGGATCAATCAGCCCCAGCATTTT
cdr3_aa: CASSLRQGINQPQHF

cdr3_length: 14
clone_size: -
v_call: TRBV5-4
d_call: -
j_call: TRBJ2-7
cdr3_nt: TGTGCCAGCAGCTTGGCTAGCGTGGCCTACGAGCAGTACTTC
cdr3_aa: CASSLASVAYEQYF

cdr3_length: 15
clone_size: -
v_call: TRBV4-1
d_call: -
j_call: TRBJ1-5
cdr3_nt: TGCGCCAGCAGCCAAGATCCAGGGGAGGGGCAGCCCCAGCATTTT
cdr3_aa: CASSQDPGEGQPQHF

cdr3_length: 15
clone_size: -
v_call: TRBV10-3
d_call: -
j_call: TRBJ2-2
cdr3_nt: TGTGCCATCAGCGCTCGTGGGCTTGACACCGGGGAGCTGTTTTTT
cdr3_aa: CAISARGLDTGELFF

cdr3_length: 12
clone_size: -
v_call: TRBV7-2
d_call: -
j_call: TRBJ2-7
cdr3_nt: TGTGCCAGCAGCCCGCCGGGATACGAGCAGTACTTC
cdr3_aa: CASSPPGYEQYF

cdr3_length: 17
clone_size: -
v_call: TRBV5-1
d_call: TRBD2
j_call: TRBJ2-5
cdr3_nt: TGCGCCAGCAGCTTGGGAGTAGCGGGAGCGCGACAAGAGACCCAGTACTTC
cdr3_aa: CASSLGVAGARQETQYF

cdr3_length: 14
clone_size: -
v_call: TRBV27
d_call: -
j_call: TRBJ1-1
cdr3_nt: TGTGCCAGCAGTTCACGACAACCTGACACTGAAGCTTTCTTT
cdr3_aa: CASSSRQPDTEAFF

cdr3_length: 14
clone_size: -
v_call: TRBV30
d_call: TRBD2
j_call: TRBJ2-5
cdr3_nt: TGTGCCTGGGGACTAGCGGGAGTGGGAGAGACCCAGTACTTC
cdr3_aa: CAWGLAGVGETQYF

cdr3_length: 15
clone_size: -
v_call: TRBV4-3
d_call: -
j_call: TRBJ1-2
cdr3_nt: TGCGCCAGCAGCCAAGATCGGGGGGGAACCTATGGCTACACCTTC
cdr3_aa: CASSQDRGGTYGYTF

cdr3_length: 13
clone_size: -
v_call: TRBV7-9
d_call: TRBD1
j_call: TRBJ1-1
cdr3_nt: TGTGCCAGCAGCAGAGACAGGGGACTTGAAGCTTTCTTT
cdr3_aa: CASSRDRGLEAFF

cdr3_length: 14
clone_size: -
v_call: TRBV7-6
d_call: -
j_call: TRBJ1-1
cdr3_nt: TGTGCCAGCAGCTTTGGCAGGGTGGACACTGAAGCTTTCTTT
cdr3_aa: CASSFGRVDTEAFF

cdr3_length: 16
clone_size: -
v_call: TRBV14
d_call: -
j_call: TRBJ1-3
cdr3_nt: TGTGCCAGCAGCCAAGTTCCCTTAAACTCTGGAAACACCATATATTTT
cdr3_aa: CASSQVPLNSGNTIYF

cdr3_length: 14
clone_size: -
v_call: TRBV28
d_call: TRBD1
j_call: TRBJ2-7
cdr3_nt: TGTGCCAGCAGGGGACAGGGGGATGAACTCGAGCAGTACTTC
cdr3_aa: CASRGQGDELEQYF

cdr3_length: 12
clone_size: -
v_call: TRBV29-1
d_call: TRBD1
j_call: TRBJ2-7
cdr3_nt: TGCAGCGTCGGGGACAGGGCCTACGAGCAGTACTTC
cdr3_aa: CSVGDRAYEQYF

cdr3_length: 14
clone_size: -
v_call: TRBV7-9
d_call: -
j_call: TRBJ2-7
cdr3_nt: TGTGCCAGCAGCCTAGGGGGGGTGAGCTACGAGCAGTACTTC
cdr3_aa: CASSLGGVSYEQYF

cdr3_length: 16
clone_size: -
v_call: TRBV19
d_call: TRBD2
j_call: TRBJ2-5
cdr3_nt: TGTGCCAGTAGTATAGTTGCTAGCGGGAATCAAGAGACCCAGTACTTC
cdr3_aa: CASSIVASGNQETQYF

cdr3_length: 18
clone_size: -
v_call: TRBV4-1
d_call: TRBD2
j_call: TRBJ2-4
cdr3_nt: TGCGCCAGCAGCCACGGACTAGCGGGGGTTTTAGCCAAAAACATTCAGTACTTC
cdr3_aa: CASSHGLAGVLAKNIQYF

cdr3_length: 16
clone_size: -
v_call: TRBV5-5
d_call: TRBD1
j_call: TRBJ1-3
cdr3_nt: TGTGCCAGCAGTTTTACAGTTACAGGGGTAGGAAACACCATATATTTT
cdr3_aa: CASSFTVTGVGNTIYF

cdr3_length: 12
clone_size: -
v_call: TRBV29-1
d_call: -
j_call: TRBJ1-4
cdr3_nt: TGCAGCATCGGAGCGACTAATGAAAAACTGTTTTTT
cdr3_aa: CSIGATNEKLFF

cdr3_length: 16
clone_size: -
v_call: TRBV21-1
d_call: -
j_call: TRBJ1-1
cdr3_nt: TGTGCCAGCAGCAAAGCTGGGGACAGATTGAACACTGAAGCTTTCTTT
cdr3_aa: CASSKAGDRLNTEAFF

cdr3_length: 15
clone_size: few
v_call: TRBV4-3
d_call: -
j_call: TRBJ2-7
cdr3_nt: TGCGCCAGCAGCCAAGGGATTAGCGCGACCTACGAGCAGTACTTC
cdr3_aa: CASSQGISATYEQYF

cdr3_length: 15
clone_size: few
v_call: TRBV7-2
d_call: -
j_call: TRBJ2-2
cdr3_nt: TGTGCCAGCAGCTCGCGACTAGCGAACACCGGGGAGCTGTTTTTT
cdr3_aa: CASSSRLANTGELFF

cdr3_length: 14
clone_size: -
v_call: TRBV6-4
d_call: -
j_call: TRBJ2-1
cdr3_nt: TGTGCCAGCAGCCCTAGCCGGTCCTACAATGAGCAGTTCTTC
cdr3_aa: CASSPSRSYNEQFF

cdr3_length: 15
clone_size: once
v_call: TRBV7-2
d_call: TRBD2
j_call: TRBJ2-1
cdr3_nt: TGTGCCAGCAGCTTAGGACTAGCGGGCCACAATGAGCAGTTCTTC
cdr3_aa: CASSLGLAGHNEQFF

cdr3_length: 15
clone_size: -
v_call: TRBV4-1
d_call: -
j_call: TRBJ2-7
cdr3_nt: TGCGCCAGCAGCCAAGAGGAGCGTGGCTCCTACGAGCAGTACTTC
cdr3_aa: CASSQEERGSYEQYF

cdr3_length: 18
clone_size: -
v_call: TRBV28
d_call: -
j_call: TRBJ1-5
cdr3_nt: TGTGCCAGCAGTCCCCCGTACGGGACTGATTATAGCAATCAGCCCCAGCATTTT
cdr3_aa: CASSPPYGTDYSNQPQHF

cdr3_length: 15
clone_size: -
v_call: TRBV7-9
d_call: -
j_call: TRBJ1-4
cdr3_nt: TGTGCCAGCAGCTTAGCGGGGGGGCAAGGTGAAAAACTGTTTTTT
cdr3_aa: CASSLAGGQGEKLFF

cdr3_length: 15
clone_size: few
v_call: TRBV6-5
d_call: TRBD1
j_call: TRBJ2-7
cdr3_nt: TGTGCCAGCAGTTACTCGACGGGACAGCCATGGGAGCAGTACTTC
cdr3_aa: CASSYSTGQPWEQYF

cdr3_length: 16
clone_size: -
v_call: TRBV5-5
d_call: TRBD1
j_call: TRBJ2-3
cdr3_nt: TGTGCCAGCAGCTTCCGGATAACAGGGGACACAGATACGCAGTATTTT
cdr3_aa: CASSFRITGDTDTQYF

cdr3_length: 14
clone_size: few
v_call: TRBV5-1
d_call: TRBD2
j_call: TRBJ2-5
cdr3_nt: TGCGCCAGCAGCCCGGGACTAGCGAAAGAGACCCAGTACTTC
cdr3_aa: CASSPGLAKETQYF

cdr3_length: 16
clone_size: -
v_call: TRBV27
d_call: TRBD1
j_call: TRBJ2-3
cdr3_nt: TGTGCCAGCAGTTTATTTAAGGGACAGAGCACAGATACGCAGTATTTT
cdr3_aa: CASSLFKGQSTDTQYF